Reported below is one TCR beta chain. This clone has a count of ten or more. No antigen is known for it. No quality values exist for individual bases; no much larger clone is one base distant. No treatment had been received by any patient before thyroid surgery. The study retrospectively analysed patient clinical samples collected from about 2012 to 2019 using T-cell receptor beta sequencing. The data belong to a study of metastatic and nonmetastatic thyroid tumors (TCRdb year 2020). Regarding the research as a whole: Repertoires were compared across peripheral blood and tumor or nodule tissue samples from malignant and benign thyroid patients. Overall study outcomes, separate from this receptor: In both blood and tumor samples, malignant tumors were reported to have significantly higher TCR beta diversity than benign nodules.

The library was prepared using PCR. Instrument used: Illumina HiSeq 4000. High-throughput sequencing was used to profile the TCR beta-chain CDR3 region of every patient. The original pipeline was this. The researchers built a classifier to tell apart papillary thyroid cancer patients with distant metastasis, based on CDR3 differences among clinicopathological groups. To measure repertoire diversity the researchers used the Shannon index, while the Morisita-Horn index served to gauge how similar the tumor and blood repertoires were. TCRdb reran the public reads through fastp at Q25 and MiXCR, keeping productive beta chains. TCRdb assigned the V and J calls; the authors' analysis was not used. Here the sample has some 39,000 clones; roughly 15% occur a single time. The top ten clones comprise around 22% of the sample. The CDR3 sequence holds 15 residues, the cysteine and phenylalanine included. The only DNA kept is the CDR3, 45 bases in frame from the first base. Per the germline V gene (reference sequence), DFQATT is the CDR1 and SNEGSKA is the CDR2. Relative to germline, V is missing 5 bases and J is missing 5 bases, with 12 bases of the junction outside any gene match.

The source of this sequence is a female donor with papillary thyroid cancer or a benign thyroid nodule (not recorded which). Some clones in this sample may be carry-over from other donors' samples. The rearrangement joined TRBV20-1 to TRBJ2-5, with 9 middle bases fitting TRBD2. The sequenced sample consisted of blood. CDR3 loop: CSAGEREADGETQYF. The base sequence is TGCAGTGCTGGGGAGCGGGAGGCCGATGGGGAGACCCAGTACTTC.